This entry lists 30 T cell receptor beta chains sequenced from one sample in a study of CD8 T cells in Susac syndrome. A quantity of about 0.5 to 1 ug RNA underwent reverse transcription using random hexamers. TCRdb analysed the immunoSEQ multiplex PCR reads with MiXCR anew, one entry per CDR3 protein. Of a few hundred thousand distinct CDR3 sequences detected, approximately 90% appear once; the ten largest clones hold about 0.13%. Sequenced input: CD8+ T cells from PBMCs. These receptors all come from a human donor with multiple sclerosis.

This clonotype was seen a few times. The V call is TRBV7-9, the J call TRBJ2-2, with D uncertain. The CDR3 sequence is 10 residues long. Germline V CDR1 and CDR2: SEHNR, FQNEAQ (reference sequence). Trimming cost V 6 bases and J 6 bases, with 2 bases left between them. The CDR3 bases are TGTGCCAGCAGATCCGGGGAGCTGTTTTTT. It yields the protein CASRSGELFF.

This chain uses TRBV5-4 with TRBJ2-7; possible D gene TRBD1, 6 bases. Looked up from germline, CDR1 is SGHNT and CDR2 is YYREEE (reference sequence). This CDR3 is 13 amino acids long. V lost 4 bases and J 5 bases, leaving 13 bases between the germline ends. CDR3 DNA: TGTGCCAGCAGCGTAGACCAGGGGCACGAGCAGTACTTC. Encoded protein: CASSVDQGHEQYF.

The chain joins TRBV9 to TRBJ2-2; 12 positions agree with TRBD2. J gave up 6 bases and V 0 bases, and 3 bases lay outside the gene matches. The CDR3 length is 16 residues. CDR1 is SGDLS and CDR2 is YYNGEE in the germline V gene. The CDR3 protein is CASSVGTSGGSGELFF. Here the CDR3 DNA reads TGTGCCAGCAGCGTAGGTACTAGCGGGGGGTCCGGGGAGCTGTTTTTT.

The rearrangement uses TRBV4-1 and TRBJ2-7; 11 bases line up with TRBD2. V dropped 4 bases and J dropped 4; count of bases not matched to a gene: 12. The CDR3 length is 17 residues. Germline V gene data show CDR1 as MGHRA and CDR2 as YSYEKL. CDR3 protein: CASSLGTSGFGKYEQYF. Here the CDR3 DNA reads TGCGCCAGCAGCCTTGGGACTAGCGGATTTGGGAAATACGAGCAGTACTTC.

The gene calls are TRBV20-1 and TRBJ2-7; 7 bases fit TRBD2. The CDR3 sequence is 16 residues long. V was clipped by 1 base and J by 4 bases; unmatched bases: 13. CDR1 is DFQATT, CDR2 SNEGSKA, per germline (reference sequence). The DNA for the CDR3 is TGCAGTGCTAGAGTGTCCCAGCGGGGACGTCCTTACGAGCAGTACTTC. Its protein is CSARVSQRGRPYEQYF.

The V and J genes are TRBV6-5 and TRBJ1-2, with a tentative D call TRBD1 (6 bases). V gave up 0 bases and J gave up 3 bases, with 20 bases separating them. CDR3 length: 18 residues. Germline V gives CDR1 MNHEY, CDR2 SVGAGI. The CDR3 loop is CASSYSDRRRPEDYGYTF. The CDR3 bases are TGTGCCAGCAGTTACTCGGACAGAAGGCGGCCCGAGGACTATGGCTACACCTTC.

The sample holds a few counts of this clonotype. The chain couples TRBV3-1 to TRBJ2-7; D gene uncertain. Trimming took off 0 bases at V and 5 bases at J, with 5 bases between the two ends. Germline V gene lookup returns CDR1 LGHDT and CDR2 YNNKEL (reference sequence). The CDR3 is 12 amino acids. DNA of the CDR3: TGTGCCAGCAGCCAAGATACGGACGAGCAGTACTTC. Translated: CASSQDTDEQYF.

The chain has TRBV14 and TRBJ1-4, with D hard to call. The V and J ends lost 4 bases and 0 bases respectively, with 9 bases between them. The germline CDR1 and CDR2 sequences are SGHDN and FVKESK. The CDR3 consists of 15 residues. This CDR3 reads CASSPGGATNEKLFF. CDR3 nucleotide sequence: TGTGCCAGCAGCCCTGGCGGCGCAACTAATGAAAAACTGTTTTTT.

CDR3 bases: TGTGCCAGCAGCTGGCCTCAGGGGGCGGAGGAGATGAACACTGAAGCTTTCTTT. Translated, it gives CASSWPQGAEEMNTEAFF. V is TRBV27 and J is TRBJ1-1, with 8 bases that match TRBD1. The V gene's germline CDR1 is MNHEY and CDR2 SMNVEV (reference sequence). This CDR3 is built from 18 residues. J gave up 0 bases and V 6 bases, and 15 bases lay outside the gene matches.

The chain employs TRBV24-1 and TRBJ2-3, with no clear D. Trimming left V 1 base short and J 4 bases short, with 5 bases between. Germline values: CDR1 KGHDR, CDR2 SFDVKD. This CDR3 has 13 residues. CDR3 bases: TGTGCCACCAGTGATTTTTCAGCAGATACGCAGTATTTT. Translation gives CATSDFSADTQYF.

The chain employs TRBV4-1 and TRBJ2-5; TRBD2 might be the D (5 bases). In germline, CDR1 is MGHRA, CDR2 YSYEKL. The CDR3 sequence is 14 residues long. Trimming left V 1 base short and J 5 bases short, with 11 bases between. As DNA, the CDR3 is TGCGCCAGCAGCCAAGGGCTAGCTGAGGAGACCCAGTACTTC. Its translation: CASSQGLAEETQYF.

This clonotype occurred a few times. The V call is TRBV6-5, the J call TRBJ2-3; D is ambiguous. Trimming took 6 bases from V and 2 from J, leaving 3 bases between them. The CDR3 spans 11 residues. CDR1 and CDR2 from the germline V gene are MNHEY and SVGAGI. CDR3 residues: CASRSTDTQYF. The DNA for the CDR3 is TGTGCCAGCAGGTCCACAGATACGCAGTATTTT.

This clonotype was found a few times. The rearrangement uses TRBV7-8 and TRBJ1-1; D is undetermined. The V gene's germline CDR1 is SGHVS and CDR2 FQNEAQ. This CDR3 comprises 11 residues. The ends were cut back, 5 bases at V and 1 base at J, with 2 bases in the middle. The CDR3 DNA follows: TGTGCCAGCAGCGGGAACACTGAAGCTTTCTTT. Amino acids: CASSGNTEAFF.

V is TRBV4-3 and J is TRBJ2-7; D is perhaps TRBD1 (6 bases). From germline, CDR1 is LGHNA and CDR2 YSLEER. The ends were cut back, 3 bases at V and 5 bases at J, with 20 bases in the middle. The CDR3 spans 16 residues. In nucleotides, the CDR3 is TGCGCCAGCAGCCACTCATTAGGCAGGGGCGACGACGAGCAGTACTTC. This encodes CASSHSLGRGDDEQYF.

V is TRBV15 and J is TRBJ1-1; D unclear. Trimming took 8 bases from V and 1 from J, leaving 8 bases between them. There are 12 residues in the CDR3. Germline V lookup: CDR1 LNHNV, CDR2 YYDKDF (reference sequence). The CDR3 is CATSRGNTEAFF. CDR3 in DNA: TGTGCCACCTCGCGGGGGAACACTGAAGCTTTCTTT.

This chain joins TRBV3-1 and TRBJ2-5; D might be TRBD2 (6 bases). Between the trimmed V and J ends, which lost 1 base and 5 bases, there was a span of 23 bases. The germline CDR1 and CDR2 sequences are LGHDT and YNNKEL (reference sequence). The CDR3 covers 18 residues. This CDR3 reads CASSQVVRRDDLLETQYF. The CDR3, as DNA: TGTGCCAGCAGCCAAGTAGTCCGGAGGGACGACTTACTCGAGACCCAGTACTTC.

The chain has TRBV7-9 and TRBJ1-1; D not certain. The germline V gene has CDR1 SEHNR and CDR2 FQNEAQ (reference sequence). Trimming took 4 bases from V and 4 from J, leaving 19 bases between them. The length of the CDR3 is 16 residues. In DNA form, the CDR3 reads TGTGCCAGCAGCTCCATGGTTGGTAGAGGCGGCACTGAAGCTTTCTTT. Protein: CASSSMVGRGGTEAFF.

This chain links TRBV2 with TRBJ2-2, with D uncertain. This CDR3 is built from 16 residues. V lost 6 bases, J lost 7 bases, and 21 bases lay in between. The V gene's germline CDR1 is SNHLY and CDR2 FYNNEI. The CDR3 sequence: CASRGSVGSGGGELFF. CDR3 DNA: TGTGCCAGCAGGGGTTCGGTTGGAAGTGGTGGCGGGGAGCTGTTTTTT.

V and J are TRBV19 and TRBJ1-1; TRBD1 might be the D (6 bases). Germline loops: CDR1 LNHDA, CDR2 SQIVND (reference sequence). V dropped 4 bases and J dropped 7 bases, with 16 bases sitting between them. This CDR3 spans 14 amino acids. CDR3 protein: CASSTTTGANEAFF. CDR3 DNA: TGTGCCAGTAGTACCACAACGGGGGCCAATGAAGCTTTCTTT. Using reference TRBV19 and TRBJ1-1 for the parts outside the CDR3, the full variable domain is DGGITQSPKYLFRKEGQNVTLSCEQNLNHDAMYWYRQDPGQGLRLIYYSQIVNDFQKGDIAEGYSVSREKKESFPLTVTSAQKNPTAFYLCASSTTTGANEAFFGQGTRLTVV.

The chain uses TRBV14 and TRBJ2-2, with D possibly called TRBD1 or TRBD2 (5 bases each). CDR3 length equals 16 residues. V was trimmed by 4 bases and J by 1 base, leaving 13 bases between them. Germline values: CDR1 SGHDN, CDR2 FVKESK. The CDR3 coding sequence is TGTGCCAGCAGCCCGTTTGGGACCAGGAACACCGGGGAGCTGTTTTTT. As protein: CASSPFGTRNTGELFF.

The rearrangement uses TRBV29-1 and TRBJ2-5; a possible D gene is TRBD2 (6 bases). V was pared by 6 bases and J by 4 bases, with 12 bases between. This CDR3 has 12 amino acids. From germline, CDR1 is SQVTM and CDR2 ANQGSEA. The DNA of the CDR3 is TGCAGCGTATGGGGACTCGGAGAGACCCAGTACTTC. Translation gives CSVWGLGETQYF. Full variable domain (missing parts from reference TRBV29-1 and TRBJ2-5): SAVISQKPSRDICQRGTSLTIQCQVDSQVTMMFWYRQQPGQSLTLIATANQGSEATYESGFVIDKFPISRPNLTFSTLTVSNMSPEDSSIYLCSVWGLGETQYFGPGTRLLVL.

The chain links TRBV9 to TRBJ1-2, with D tentatively TRBD1 (5 bases). Germline loops: CDR1 SGDLS, CDR2 YYNGEE. Trimming left V 1 base short and J 6 bases short, with 16 bases between. The CDR3 loop spans 15 amino acids. DNA for the CDR3: TGTGCCAGCAGCGTAAGCCAGGGAACCCCACATGGCTACACCTTC. Its translation: CASSVSQGTPHGYTF.

This chain joins TRBV7-2 and TRBJ2-1, with 8 nucleotides matching TRBD2. Germline assignment: CDR1 SGHTA and CDR2 FQGNSA. There are 17 residues in the CDR3. V dropped 4 bases and J dropped 4; count of bases not matched to a gene: 12. The CDR3 nucleotides read TGTGCCAGCAGCTCCCAACTTAGCGGGATAGGGTACAATGAGCAGTTCTTC. This codes for CASSSQLSGIGYNEQFF.

This chain connects TRBV7-9 to TRBJ2-5, with unresolved D. Looked up from germline, CDR1 is SEHNR and CDR2 is FQNEAQ (reference sequence). V was clipped by 3 bases and J by 0 bases, with 14 bases between them. This CDR3 spans 16 amino acids. The CDR3 spells CASSFIDLGNQETQYF. The CDR3 DNA follows: TGTGCCAGCAGCTTTATTGATTTGGGGAACCAAGAGACCCAGTACTTC.

The chain couples TRBV14 to TRBJ2-3, with 8 nucleotides matching TRBD2. This CDR3 contains 16 residues. Trimming cost V 4 bases and J 2 bases; bases outside gene matches: 8. From germline, CDR1 is SGHDN and CDR2 FVKESK. CDR3 bases: TGTGCCAGCAGCCTGGGACTAGTTTGGGTCACAGATACGCAGTATTTT. Translating gives CASSLGLVWVTDTQYF.

The chain employs TRBV12-3 or TRBV12-4 and TRBJ1-1; weak D call: TRBD1 (5 bases). Trimming removed 3 bases at V and 1 base at J, with 9 bases between. CDR3 length: 14 residues. The CDR3 coding sequence is TGTGCCAGCAGTTTGGGGCCGTCGAACACTGAAGCTTTCTTT. The encoded protein is CASSLGPSNTEAFF.

This chain links TRBV29-1 with TRBJ2-1; D perhaps matches TRBD1 (6 bases). The CDR3 is 16 amino acids. V lost 3 bases and J lost 5, with 20 bases in between. CDR1 is SQVTM, CDR2 ANQGSEA, per germline. The CDR3, as DNA: TGCAGCGTTGAGGGAATAGGGGGAGCCCTAAACAATGAGCAGTTCTTC. It is translated as CSVEGIGGALNNEQFF.

The CDR3 reads CASSVGAYEQYF. The DNA for the CDR3 is TGTGCCAGCAGTGTAGGTGCCTACGAGCAGTACTTC. The chain has TRBV12-3 or TRBV12-4 and TRBJ2-7; D is unresolved. The CDR3 has 12 amino acids. Trimming left V 5 bases short and J 2 bases short, with 7 bases between.

The V call is TRBV3-1, the J call TRBJ1-6; TRBD1 aligns across 8 bases. Trimming at V came to 3 bases and at J to 9 bases, leaving 4 bases not matched to a gene. The CDR3 has 14 amino acids. The germline CDR1 and CDR2 sequences are LGHDT and YNNKEL (reference sequence). The CDR3 sequence: CASSQTGVGSPLHF. CDR3 nucleotides: TGTGCCAGCAGCCAGACAGGGGTAGGTTCACCCCTCCACTTT.

The chain combines TRBV7-2 with TRBJ1-1; D is perhaps TRBD1 (5 bases). CDR3 length: 15 residues. The V gene lost 2 bases and the J gene lost 1 base, with 11 bases spanning the gap. From germline, CDR1 is SGHTA and CDR2 FQGNSA. The CDR3 bases are TGTGCCAGCAGCTTACATACAGGAGGGAACACTGAAGCTTTCTTT. Protein product: CASSLHTGGNTEAFF.